This entry concerns a single TCR beta chain. Its antigen is not identified. These data belong to a study of graft-versus-host responses after intestinal transplantation. Whole-study context: Grafts that recipients had were multivisceral, liver-intestinal, or isolated intestinal transplants. For 2 to 4 years after anti-thymocyte globulin induction, all recipients took tacrolimus and steroids.

The CDR3 consists of 12 residues. Germline V lookup: CDR1 GTSNPN, CDR2 SVGIG (reference sequence). TCRdb's copy holds only in-frame clones and misses some; the assay was immunoSEQ multiplex PCR. This table holds roughly 93,000 clones, approximately 95% found once. Overall study findings and caveats: The presence of high graft-versus-host to host-versus-graft clonal ratios in allografts characterized patients with graft-donor T cell macrochimerism. Recipient bone marrow held GvH clones, some seen earlier in ileum or blood.

This clonotype originated in a human donor who received an intestinal transplant. V gene TRBV30 combines with J gene TRBJ2-5; D is perhaps TRBD1 (6 bases). The better agreement between TRBJ2-7 and the DNA end casts doubt on the J call. This sample comprised unstimulated CD8+ T cells sorted from spleen or lymph node cells, obtained before intestinal transplant. DNA of the CDR3: TGTGCCTGGATCGGGGCAGGGGACGAGCAGTACTTC. Its protein is CAWIGAGDEQYF.